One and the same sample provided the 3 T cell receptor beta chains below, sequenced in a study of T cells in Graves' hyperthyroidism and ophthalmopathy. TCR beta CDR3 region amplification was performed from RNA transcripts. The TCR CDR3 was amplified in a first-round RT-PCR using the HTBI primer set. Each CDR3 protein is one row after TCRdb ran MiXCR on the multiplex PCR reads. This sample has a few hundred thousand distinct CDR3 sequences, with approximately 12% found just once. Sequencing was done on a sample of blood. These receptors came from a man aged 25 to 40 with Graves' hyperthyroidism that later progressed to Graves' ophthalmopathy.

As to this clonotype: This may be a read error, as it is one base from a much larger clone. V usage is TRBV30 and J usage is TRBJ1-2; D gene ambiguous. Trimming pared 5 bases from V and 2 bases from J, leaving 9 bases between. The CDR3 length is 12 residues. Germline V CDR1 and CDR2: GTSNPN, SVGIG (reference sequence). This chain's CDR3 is CAWGRVNYGYTF. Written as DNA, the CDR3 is TGTGCCTGGGGTCGGGTCAACTATGGCTACACCTTC.

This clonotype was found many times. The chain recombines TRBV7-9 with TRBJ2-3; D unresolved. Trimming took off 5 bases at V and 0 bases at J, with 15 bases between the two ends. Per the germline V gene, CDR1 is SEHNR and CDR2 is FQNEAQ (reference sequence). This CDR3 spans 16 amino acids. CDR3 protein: CASSGQGRLSTDTQYF. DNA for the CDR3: TGTGCCAGCAGCGGTCAAGGGCGACTTAGCACAGATACGCAGTATTTT.

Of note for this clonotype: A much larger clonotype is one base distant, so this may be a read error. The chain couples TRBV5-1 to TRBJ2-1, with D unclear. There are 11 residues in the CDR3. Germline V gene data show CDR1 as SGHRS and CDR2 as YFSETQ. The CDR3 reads CASTQIGEQSF. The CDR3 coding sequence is TGCGCCAGCACCCAAATCGGTGAGCAGTCCTTC.